This T cell receptor beta chain comes out of a study of beta chain features in type 1 diabetes. Study observations and caveats: Sequencing from cDNA could over-represent high-TCR-expressing cells. Researchers report that Type 1 diabetes patients had moderately but significantly shorter TCRB CDR3s across all four CD4+ subsets. TCRB repertoires of naive, central memory and Treg cells appeared more similar among patients than among healthy donors. Shorter templates may be favored by PCR, equally so in patients and controls.

Expressed TCRB transcripts got sequenced, as all isolated RNA was reverse transcribed. Clones were sequenced by immunoSEQ multiplex PCR, and TCRdb holds only the in-frame ones, with some missing. The sample shows 53,000 or so clones, 63% of them seen only once. CD45RO/CCR7/CD25/CD127/CD95/CD27 sorting isolated CD4+ naive, central memory, regulatory and stem cell-like memory cells. Trimming pared 4 bases from V and 4 bases from J, leaving 11 bases between. This CDR3 comprises 13 residues. Germline V gene sequence: CDR1 SGHRS, CDR2 YFSETQ. Concerning this clone: Its antigen is not known.

The V gene is TRBV5-1, the J gene TRBJ2-5, with a tentative D call TRBD1 (6 bases). Material: stem cell memory CD4+ T cells from blood. The sequence derives from a woman aged 25 to 45 with type 1 diabetes. CDR3 bases: TGCGCCAGCAGCGGGGGCCCGGCAGAGACCCAGTACTTC. Translating gives CASSGGPAETQYF.